This TCR beta chain originates from a study of T cells in Graves' hyperthyroidism and ophthalmopathy (dated by TCRdb to 2018 to 2020). General notes on the study: Peripheral blood samples were taken at the time of initial diagnosis, prior to any treatment. The 80 to 100 discovery patients were randomly divided into training and test sets at a 7:3 ratio. TCR V-J signatures able to tell the groups apart were searched for in a discovery cohort of some 97 patients, of whom fewer than 45 had Graves' ophthalmopathy and 57 had stable Graves' hyperthyroidism. The paper describes TCR Vbeta CDR3 sequencing of 135 peripheral blood samples, made up of under 50 ophthalmopathy patients, roughly 72 hyperthyroidism patients and roughly 17 progressor patients. Once sampling was done, hyperthyroidism patients were given methimazole at a starting dose of 30 mg daily, whereas ophthalmopathy patients were given high-dose intravenous methylprednisolone. Thyroid tissue and blood T-cell repertoires from more than 5 Graves' hyperthyroidism patients were also compared in the study. An independent validation cohort of around 19 hyperthyroidism patients and roughly 16 patients who later progressed to ophthalmopathy tested prospective prediction of ophthalmopathy. The full study reports these points: Ophthalmopathy was separated from stable hyperthyroidism by a 13 V-J signature model, with approximately 90% sensitivity and about 81% specificity obtained in cross-validation and 80%/75% obtained in testing. In validation, the model predicted progression to ophthalmopathy a median of 6.5 months before onset, with roughly 68% sensitivity and almost 75% specificity. Most expanded thyroid clonotypes (frequency above 0.001) were also detected in blood, a finding suggesting that blood repertoires may reflect thyroid immune responses. Sample size was not statistically predetermined, and blinding of investigators to group allocation was not performed.

V is reduced by 0 bases and J by 4 bases, leaving a spacing of 13 bases between them. The germline V gene provides CDR1 MRHNA and CDR2 SNTAGT. The cysteine opens and the phenylalanine closes a CDR3 of 15 amino acids. Only the CDR3 region is kept as DNA, spanning 45 bases read in frame from base 1. The TCR beta CDR3 regions were amplified from the RNA transcripts. The TCR CDR3 was subjected to a first round of RT-PCR using the HTBI primer set and the Qiagen OneStep RT-PCR kit. A second multiplex PCR round built the libraries, followed by size selection and purification. Paired-end sequencing of the libraries was performed with 100 bp reads on an Illumina HiSeq2000. For the original study's pipeline: Raw data were processed with SOAPnuke, discarding reads with adapters, uncalled bases, mean Phred below 15, or no exact constant-primer or identifier match. COPE v1.2.5 was used to merge high-quality paired reads, and clonotypes were defined as unique nucleotide sequences. MiTCR v1.1 was used to align the clonotypes against IMGT TRBV, TRBD and TRBJ reference segments. The analysis included only V-J combinations with a frequency above 0.0001, which together covered around 99% of the repertoires. A TCS score was defined as the ratio between F50 (clonal expansion) and ExV (chaos), using BLOSUM62-based TCRdist between CDR3 peptides within each V-J. Welch's t-statistics and random forest reduced around 520 V-J features to 13, which were used in a naive Bayes classifier (R e1071). The public reads were quality trimmed at Q25 with fastp and then assembled into clones with MiXCR by TCRdb, keeping productive beta chains. Entries that share a CDR3 protein sequence are merged under the most common genes and DNA. TCRdb's processing, not the study's, gives the V and J calls here. Across this sample there are about 520,000 distinct CDR3 sequences, with around 24% seen only once. Clones ranked in the top ten supply 11% of the sample.

This clonotype was observed many times. No cognate antigen has been identified for it. Per-base qualities were not stored, and no clone one base away is much larger. In the ophthalmopathy patients, disease was moderately to severely active, with a Clinical Activity Score of 3 or more, a NOSPECS grade of 4 or more, and a duration of less than 3 months. The study excluded patients with uncontrolled infections, other autoimmune diseases, pregnancy or lactation. Diagnoses were established on the basis of clinical symptoms, serum thyroxine and TRAb, thyroid ultrasound, and orbital computed tomography. PBMCs were isolated from approximately 10 ml of fresh peripheral blood by Ficoll-Paque density gradient centrifugation. Total RNA was extracted with Trizol reagent, and quality was checked on an Agilent 2100 Bioanalyzer.

The TCR originated in a woman under 40 with Graves' ophthalmopathy. The V gene is TRBV6-4 and the J gene is TRBJ2-7; TRBD2 is a weak D gene call, 5 bases matching. Sequencing was carried out using blood. The sequenced DNA: TGTGCCAGCAGTGACTCGGCCGGGGATCCTTACGAGCAGTACTTC. This translates into CASSDSAGDPYEQYF.